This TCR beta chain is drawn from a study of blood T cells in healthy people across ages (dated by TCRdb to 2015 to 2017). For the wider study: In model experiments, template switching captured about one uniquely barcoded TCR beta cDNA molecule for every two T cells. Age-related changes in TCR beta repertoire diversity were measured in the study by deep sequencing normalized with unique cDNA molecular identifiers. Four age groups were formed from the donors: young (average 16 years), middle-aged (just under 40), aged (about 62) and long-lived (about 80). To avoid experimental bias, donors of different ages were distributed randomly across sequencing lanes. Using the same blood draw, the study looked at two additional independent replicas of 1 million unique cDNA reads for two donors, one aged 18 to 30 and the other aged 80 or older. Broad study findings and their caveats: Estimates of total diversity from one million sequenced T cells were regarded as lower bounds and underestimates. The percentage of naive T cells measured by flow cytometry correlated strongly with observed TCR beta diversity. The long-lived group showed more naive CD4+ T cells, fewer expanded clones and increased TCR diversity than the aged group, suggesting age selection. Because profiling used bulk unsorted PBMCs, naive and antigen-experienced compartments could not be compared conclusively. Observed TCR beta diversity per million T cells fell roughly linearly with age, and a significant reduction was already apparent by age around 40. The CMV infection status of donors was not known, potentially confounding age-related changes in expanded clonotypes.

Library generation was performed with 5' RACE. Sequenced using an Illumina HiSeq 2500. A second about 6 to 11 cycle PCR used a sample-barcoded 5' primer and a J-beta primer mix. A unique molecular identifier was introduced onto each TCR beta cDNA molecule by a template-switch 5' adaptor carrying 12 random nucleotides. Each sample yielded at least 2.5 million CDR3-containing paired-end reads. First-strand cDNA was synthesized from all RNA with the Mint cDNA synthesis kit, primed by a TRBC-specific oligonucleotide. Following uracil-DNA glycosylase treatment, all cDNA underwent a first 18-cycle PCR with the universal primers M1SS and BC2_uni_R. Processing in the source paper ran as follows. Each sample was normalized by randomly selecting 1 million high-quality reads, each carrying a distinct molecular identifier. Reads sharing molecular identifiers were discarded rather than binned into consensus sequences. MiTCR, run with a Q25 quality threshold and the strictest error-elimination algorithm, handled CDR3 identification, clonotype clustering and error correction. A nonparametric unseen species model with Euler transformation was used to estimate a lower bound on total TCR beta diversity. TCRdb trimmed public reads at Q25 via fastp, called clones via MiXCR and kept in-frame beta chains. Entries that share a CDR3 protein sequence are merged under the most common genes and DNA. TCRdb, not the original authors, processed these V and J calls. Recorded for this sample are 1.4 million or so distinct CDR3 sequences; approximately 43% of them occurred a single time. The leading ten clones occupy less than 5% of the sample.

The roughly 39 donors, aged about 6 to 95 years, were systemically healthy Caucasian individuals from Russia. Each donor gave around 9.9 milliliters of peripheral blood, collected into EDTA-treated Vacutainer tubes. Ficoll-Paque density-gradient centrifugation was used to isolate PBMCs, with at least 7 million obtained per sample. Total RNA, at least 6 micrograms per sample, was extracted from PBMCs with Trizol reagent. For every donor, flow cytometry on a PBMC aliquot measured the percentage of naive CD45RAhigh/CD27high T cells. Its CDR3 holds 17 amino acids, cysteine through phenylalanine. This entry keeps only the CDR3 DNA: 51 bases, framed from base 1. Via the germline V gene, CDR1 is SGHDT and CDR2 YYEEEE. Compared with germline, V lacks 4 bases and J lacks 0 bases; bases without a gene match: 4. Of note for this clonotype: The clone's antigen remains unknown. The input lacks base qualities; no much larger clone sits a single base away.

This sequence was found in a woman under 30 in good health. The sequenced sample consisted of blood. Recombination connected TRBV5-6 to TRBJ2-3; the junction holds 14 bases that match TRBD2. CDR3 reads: CASSGGLAGGSTDTQYF. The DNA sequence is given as TGTGCCAGCAGCGGTGGACTAGCGGGGGGTAGCACAGATACGCAGTATTTT.